This entry lists 28 T cell receptor beta chains sequenced from one sample in a study of T cells in Graves' hyperthyroidism and ophthalmopathy. RNA transcripts served as the template for amplifying TCR beta CDR3 regions. HTBI primers drove first-round RT-PCR of the TCR CDR3. TCRdb analysed the multiplex PCR reads with MiXCR anew, one entry per CDR3 protein. The table lists fewer than 250,000 distinct CDR3 sequences, about a sixth of them singletons. Specimen: blood. Receptors were obtained from a woman aged 18-30 years with Graves' ophthalmopathy.

This chain links TRBV6-2 or TRBV6-3 with TRBJ1-2; D not resolved. V was shortened by 4 bases and J by 4 bases, with 13 bases between the two germline ends. The CDR3 consists of 14 residues. The germline CDR1 and CDR2 sequences are MNHEY and SVGEGT. CDR3 coding DNA: TGTGCCAGCAGTTCGCTGAGAAACGCCTATGGCTACACCTTC. Its translation: CASSSLRNAYGYTF.

This clonotype was observed many times. The chain employs TRBV5-6 and TRBJ2-3, with 10 bases identical to TRBD1. V lost 4 bases to trimming and J lost 5 bases; unmatched junction nucleotides: 7. This CDR3 spans 15 amino acids. The V gene's germline CDR1 is SGHDT and CDR2 YYEEEE. The CDR3 DNA sequence: TGTGCCAGCAGCGGTCGGGGACAGGGGATAGATACGCAGTATTTT. This codes for CASSGRGQGIDTQYF.

This clonotype was counted many times. The genes are TRBV20-1 and TRBJ2-2, with D unclear. CDR1 DFQATT and CDR2 SNEGSKA come from the germline V gene (reference sequence). V lost 2 bases, J lost 8 bases, and 15 bases lay in between. There are 14 residues in the CDR3. This CDR3 reads CSARSSRVGGELFF. The CDR3 nucleotides are TGCAGTGCTAGATCGTCAAGGGTAGGGGGGGAGCTGTTTTTT.

The chain combines TRBV3-1 with TRBJ2-1; 13 bases match TRBD2. V shed 4 bases and J 7 bases; nucleotides not matched to a gene: 10. The CDR3 contains 17 residues. From germline, CDR1 is LGHDT and CDR2 YNNKEL (reference sequence). The CDR3, as DNA: TGTGCCAGCAGCCTGACAGGGACTAGCGGGATCTGGAATGAGCAGTTCTTC. This codes for CASSLTGTSGIWNEQFF.

This clonotype was seen repeatedly, ten times or more. The chain uses TRBV4-3 and TRBJ2-3; unclear D gene. The ends were cut back, 1 base at V and 0 bases at J, with 8 bases in the middle. The CDR3 sequence is 15 residues long. Looked up from germline, CDR1 is LGHNA and CDR2 is YSLEER. CDR3 sequence reads: CASSQAPGSTDTQYF. The CDR3 nucleotides are TGCGCCAGCAGCCAAGCACCAGGCAGCACAGATACGCAGTATTTT.

This clonotype has a count of ten or more. Mismatch with germline at one junction end may stem from a read error. This sequence joins TRBV5-1 and TRBJ1-1; 10 nucleotides agree with TRBD1. Germline values: CDR1 SGHRS, CDR2 YFSETQ. The CDR3 is made up of 17 amino acids. CDR3 sequence: CTSSLNGQGEIGLVAFF. The CDR3 coding sequence is TGCACCAGCAGCTTGAACGGACAGGGGGAGATCGGCCTTGTAGCTTTCTTT.

This clonotype has a handful of counts. The chain couples TRBV25-1 to TRBJ2-5, with 9 bases matching TRBD1. Germline assignment: CDR1 MGHDK and CDR2 SYGVNS. The J segment lost 2 bases and the V segment lost 1 base, leaving 5 bases of the junction unmatched. The CDR3 sequence is 16 residues long. The CDR3 bases are TGTGCCAGCAGTGAATGGGGACAGGGTCAACAAGAGACCCAGTACTTC. Translating gives CASSEWGQGQQETQYF.

Many counts were recorded for this clonotype. This rearrangement joins TRBV20-1 to TRBJ1-1, with a possible D match to TRBD1 (6 bases). This CDR3 has 16 residues. Germline CDR1 DFQATT, CDR2 SNEGSKA (reference sequence). The V gene lost 5 bases and the J gene lost 0 bases, with 19 bases spanning the gap. CDR3 nucleotides: TGCAGTGCTCCGAGAATACGGGGGCGGGTGAACACTGAAGCTTTCTTT. Protein: CSAPRIRGRVNTEAFF.

The rearrangement joins TRBV15 to TRBJ1-4; D is undetermined. The germline gives CDR1 LNHNV, CDR2 YYDKDF (reference sequence). CDR3 size: 15 residues. V lost 3 bases to trimming and J lost 3 bases, with 11 bases between them. The CDR3 sequence: CATSSQGSANEKLFF. Here the CDR3 DNA reads TGTGCCACCAGCAGCCAAGGGTCGGCTAATGAAAAACTGTTTTTT.

The genes are TRBV28 and TRBJ1-1; D unresolved. The CDR3 runs 13 residues. The V end lost 9 bases, the J end lost 4 bases, and 15 bases lay between the germline ends. Germline V gene lookup returns CDR1 MDHEN and CDR2 SYDVKM. The CDR3, as DNA: TGTGCCAGTACTGGAGGAGTCGGCACTGAAGCTTTCTTT. This sequence encodes CASTGGVGTEAFF.

This clonotype came up once. The chain is built from TRBV12-3 or TRBV12-4 and TRBJ2-1; 10 positions match TRBD1. This CDR3 region has 15 residues. V lost 3 bases and J lost 4; bases outside the gene matches: 3. The CDR3 loop reads CASSFSGQGYNEQFF. CDR3 bases: TGTGCCAGCAGTTTTTCGGGACAGGGGTACAATGAGCAGTTCTTC.

This clonotype has at least ten counts. The V call is TRBV20-1, the J call TRBJ1-2; D gene unclear. The CDR3 contains 14 residues. CDR1 and CDR2 (germline): DFQATT, SNEGSKA (reference sequence). V was trimmed by 1 base and J by 4 bases, leaving 13 bases between them. The CDR3 region is CSARGADHVYGYTF. CDR3 sequence (DNA): TGCAGTGCTAGAGGTGCAGATCACGTCTATGGCTACACCTTC.

This clonotype showed up many times. J is TRBJ1-1 and V is TRBV7-9, with TRBD1 identical over 7 bases. V was pared by 4 bases and J by 0 bases, with 8 bases of the junction left unmatched. CDR1 and CDR2 from the germline V gene are SEHNR and FQNEAQ (reference sequence). The CDR3 consists of 16 residues. The CDR3 region is CASSSKTGSLNTEAFF. The CDR3 DNA is TGTGCCAGCAGCTCTAAGACAGGGTCCCTGAACACTGAAGCTTTCTTT.

This clonotype was observed at least ten times. The chain is built from TRBV6-5 and TRBJ2-7, with 8 bases matching TRBD2. The CDR3 loop spans 17 amino acids. V shed 0 bases and J 5 bases; nucleotides not matched to a gene: 12. Germline V CDR1 and CDR2: MNHEY, SVGAGI. DNA for the CDR3: TGTGCCAGCAGTTACTCGGCTTCGGGGGGGGGCCGGGACGAGCAGTACTTC. Its translation is CASSYSASGGGRDEQYF.

This clonotype came up many times. The chain uses TRBV6-1 and TRBJ2-1; D unclear. This CDR3 region has 14 residues. Per the germline V gene, CDR1 is MNHNS and CDR2 is SASEGT. Trimming removed 5 bases from V and 10 bases from J, with 18 bases in between. CDR3 sequence reads: CASSRSVQAGEQFF. DNA of the CDR3: TGTGCCAGCAGTCGATCCGTCCAAGCCGGGGAGCAGTTCTTC.

This clonotype was detected many times. The chain carries TRBV7-9 and TRBJ1-3; D is possibly TRBD1 (5 bases). The length of the CDR3 is 19 residues. V was clipped by 0 bases and J by 0 bases, with 18 bases between them. CDR1 is SEHNR and CDR2 is FQNEAQ in the germline V gene (reference sequence). The CDR3 protein is CASSLAVGQQVGSGNTIYF. CDR3 nucleotide sequence: TGTGCCAGCAGCTTAGCGGTTGGACAACAGGTCGGCTCTGGAAACACCATATATTTT.

In its sample, this clonotype was seen a few times. This could be a read error, since a much larger clone is one nucleotide away. This sequence joins TRBV6-2 or TRBV6-3 and TRBJ1-2, with 7 positions matching TRBD1. CDR1 and CDR2 (germline): MNHEY, SVGEGT. V lost 10 bases to trimming and J lost 5 bases; unmatched junction nucleotides: 1. CDR3 length: 10 residues. CDR3 DNA sequence: TGTGCCAACAGGGGATATGGCTACACCTTC. It is translated as CANRGYGYTF.

The genes are TRBV28 and TRBJ2-1; 9 bases map to TRBD1. The ends lost 4 bases at V and 2 bases at J; junction bases unmatched: 6. CDR1 and CDR2 (germline): MDHEN, SYDVKM. There are 16 residues in the CDR3. CDR3 nucleotides: TGTGCCAGCAGTTCTCTCGGGACAGGGCCCTACAATGAGCAGTTCTTC. Translated, it gives CASSSLGTGPYNEQFF.

This clonotype has ten or more counts. The chain combines TRBV7-8 with TRBJ2-2; D gene uncertain. Trimming took 6 bases from V and 1 from J, leaving 9 bases between them. CDR3 length equals 14 residues. Per germline, CDR1 SGHVS and CDR2 FQNEAQ. The CDR3 spells CASRSTVNTGELFF. CDR3 sequence (DNA): TGTGCCAGCAGGTCTACAGTGAACACCGGGGAGCTGTTTTTT.

The rearrangement links TRBV18 to TRBJ1-2; D may be TRBD1 (6 bases). Germline V CDR1 and CDR2: KGHSH, LQKENI. The ends were cut back, 3 bases at V and 1 base at J, with 24 bases in the middle. CDR3 size: 19 residues. The CDR3, as DNA: TGTGCCAGCTCACCCCCGAGAAAATTGTACAGGGAAAGTAACTATGGCTACACCTTC. Translated, it gives CASSPPRKLYRESNYGYTF.

The sample holds a few counts of this clonotype. A much more abundant neighbour one base away suggests this may be a read error. The V gene is TRBV20-1, the J gene TRBJ1-2; 10 nucleotides agree with TRBD1. The CDR3 is 15 amino acids. Per germline, CDR1 DFQATT and CDR2 SNEGSKA (reference sequence). CDR3: CSATGTGDPNYGHTF. The CDR3 coding sequence is TGCAGTGCTACGGGGACAGGGGACCCTAACTATGGCCACACCTTC.

This clonotype has at least ten counts. V is TRBV4-3 and J is TRBJ2-3, with 12 nucleotides matching TRBD2. Trimming removed 1 base from V and 4 bases from J; junction bases left unmatched: 3. The CDR3 loop spans 16 amino acids. Germline CDR1 LGHNA, CDR2 YSLEER. CDR3 coding DNA: TGCGCCAGCAGCCAAGGGACTAGCGGGATGGCAGATACGCAGTATTTT. Its translation is CASSQGTSGMADTQYF.

This clonotype was counted at least ten times. This chain uses TRBV28 with TRBJ1-2, with 7 bases matching TRBD1. Trimming removed 9 bases from V and 6 bases from J; junction bases left unmatched: 10. This CDR3 region has 13 residues. The germline gives CDR1 MDHEN, CDR2 SYDVKM. CDR3 DNA sequence: TGTGCCAGTCTGATGACAGGGTCGGATGGCTACACCTTC. Translating it yields CASLMTGSDGYTF.

This clonotype appeared many times. The chain couples TRBV15 to TRBJ2-1; 9 nucleotides match TRBD2. The germline V gene encodes CDR1 LNHNV and CDR2 YYDKDF (reference sequence). Unmatched junction bases numbered 9, after V lost 0 bases and J lost 0 bases. The CDR3 runs 19 residues. CDR3 protein: CATSRDLDVGLASYNEQFF. The CDR3 bases are TGTGCCACCAGCAGAGATCTGGATGTGGGACTAGCCTCCTACAATGAGCAGTTCTTC.

This clonotype has a handful of counts. The rearrangement joins TRBV27 to TRBJ2-2; the match to TRBD1 covers 10 bases. Per germline, CDR1 MNHEY and CDR2 SMNVEV (reference sequence). The CDR3 loop spans 16 amino acids. The V segment lost 6 bases and the J segment 6 bases; nucleotides outside the gene matches: 10. CDR3 sequence: CASRDGTGEFAGELFF. DNA of the CDR3: TGTGCCAGCAGGGACGGGACAGGGGAATTTGCCGGGGAGCTGTTTTTT.

This clonotype was detected many times. The chain joins TRBV6-5 to TRBJ1-2, with 10 bases that match TRBD1. J was trimmed by 6 bases and V by 2 bases; bases with no gene match: 3. This CDR3 comprises 14 residues. Germline CDR1 is MNHEY and CDR2 is SVGAGI. CDR3 in DNA: TGTGCCAGCAGTTACCTGGACAGGGGGGATGGCTACACCTTC. It codes for CASSYLDRGDGYTF.

This clonotype showed up many times. The rearrangement joins TRBV3-1 to TRBJ1-6; D might be TRBD1 (5 bases). This CDR3 is 16 amino acids long. Germline V gene data show CDR1 as LGHDT and CDR2 as YNNKEL (reference sequence). V was clipped by 4 bases and J by 7 bases, with 17 bases between them. The CDR3 protein is CASSLLSRRGNSPLHF. Written as DNA, the CDR3 is TGTGCCAGCAGCCTTCTTAGCAGACGGGGGAATTCACCCCTCCACTTT.

This clonotype appeared many times. The chain joins TRBV5-8 to TRBJ1-6; D is unresolved. Per germline, CDR1 SGHTS and CDR2 YDEGEE. V lost 6 bases, J lost 9 bases, and 13 bases lay in between. The CDR3 contains 13 residues. DNA of the CDR3: TGTGCCAGCAATATGTGGGTTAGTTCACCCCTCCACTTT. It encodes CASNMWVSSPLHF.